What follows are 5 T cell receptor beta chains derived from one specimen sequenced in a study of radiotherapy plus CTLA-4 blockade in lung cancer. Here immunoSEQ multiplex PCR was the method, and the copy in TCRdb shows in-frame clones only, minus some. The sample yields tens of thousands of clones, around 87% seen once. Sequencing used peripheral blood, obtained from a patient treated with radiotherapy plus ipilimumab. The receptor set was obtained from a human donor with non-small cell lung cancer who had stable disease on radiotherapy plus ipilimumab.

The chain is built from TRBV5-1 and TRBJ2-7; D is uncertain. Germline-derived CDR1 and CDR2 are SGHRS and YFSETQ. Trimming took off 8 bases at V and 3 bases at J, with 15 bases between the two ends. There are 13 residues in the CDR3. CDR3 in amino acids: CASIGTSDYEQYF. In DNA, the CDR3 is TGCGCCAGTATTGGCACGTCTGACTACGAGCAGTACTTC.

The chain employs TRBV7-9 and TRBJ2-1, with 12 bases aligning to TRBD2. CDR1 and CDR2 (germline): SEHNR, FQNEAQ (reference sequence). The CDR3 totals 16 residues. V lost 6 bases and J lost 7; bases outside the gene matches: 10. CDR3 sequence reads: CASREPTSGRRNEQFF. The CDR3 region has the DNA TGTGCCAGCAGGGAGCCTACTAGCGGGAGGAGGAATGAGCAGTTCTTC.

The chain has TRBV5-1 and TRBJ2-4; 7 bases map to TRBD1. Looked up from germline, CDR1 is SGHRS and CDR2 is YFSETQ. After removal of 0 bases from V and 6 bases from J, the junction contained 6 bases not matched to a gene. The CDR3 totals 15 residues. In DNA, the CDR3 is TGCGCCAGCAGCTTGGTGGGACAGAACCTAAACATTCAGTACTTC. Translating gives CASSLVGQNLNIQYF.

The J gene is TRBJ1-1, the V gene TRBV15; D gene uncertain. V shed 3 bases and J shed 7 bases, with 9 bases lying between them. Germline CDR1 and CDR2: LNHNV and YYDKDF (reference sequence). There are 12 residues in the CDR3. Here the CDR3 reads CATSRRRGEAFF. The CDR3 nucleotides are TGTGCCACCAGCAGGAGGAGAGGTGAAGCTTTCTTT. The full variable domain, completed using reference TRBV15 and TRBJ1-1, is DAMVIQNPRYQVTQFGKPVTLSCSQTLNHNVMYWYQQKSSQAPKLLFHYYDKDFNNEADTPDNFQSRRPNTSFCFLDIRSPGLGDTAMYLCATSRRRGEAFFGQGTRLTVV.

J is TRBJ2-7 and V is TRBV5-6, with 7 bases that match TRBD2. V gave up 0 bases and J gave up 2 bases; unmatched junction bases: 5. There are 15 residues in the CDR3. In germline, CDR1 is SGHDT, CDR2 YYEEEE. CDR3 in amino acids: CASSLVPSGTYEQYF. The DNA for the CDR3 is TGTGCCAGCAGCTTGGTTCCTAGCGGAACCTACGAGCAGTACTTC.